The T cell receptor beta chain under discussion was sequenced for a study of a mutant IDH1 vaccine in newly diagnosed glioma. In the case of this clone: No antigen is known for it.

Time point here: week 23, last vaccination. Vaccinated patients received 300 ug of mutant IDH1 20-mer peptide per dose, with topical imiquimod. Method: immunoSEQ multiplex PCR; TCRdb's copy keeps in-frame clones and lacks some. In the table there are 50,000 to 85,000 clones, nearly 85% of which are singletons. The CDR3 has 16 residues. Germline CDR1 SGHTS, CDR2 YDEGEE. V was cut by 5 bases and J by 0 bases, with 12 bases left in between. This specimen was PBMCs, taken from a glioma patient whose treatment included an IDH1 peptide vaccine. This clonotype was obtained from a man aged 18 to 29 with glioma. The chain has TRBV5-8 and TRBJ2-6; possibly TRBD1 for D (6 bases). The CDR3 DNA follows: TGTGCCAGCAGTGCAGGGGCCCACTCTGGGGCCAACGTCCTGACTTTC. Encoded protein: CASSAGAHSGANVLTF.